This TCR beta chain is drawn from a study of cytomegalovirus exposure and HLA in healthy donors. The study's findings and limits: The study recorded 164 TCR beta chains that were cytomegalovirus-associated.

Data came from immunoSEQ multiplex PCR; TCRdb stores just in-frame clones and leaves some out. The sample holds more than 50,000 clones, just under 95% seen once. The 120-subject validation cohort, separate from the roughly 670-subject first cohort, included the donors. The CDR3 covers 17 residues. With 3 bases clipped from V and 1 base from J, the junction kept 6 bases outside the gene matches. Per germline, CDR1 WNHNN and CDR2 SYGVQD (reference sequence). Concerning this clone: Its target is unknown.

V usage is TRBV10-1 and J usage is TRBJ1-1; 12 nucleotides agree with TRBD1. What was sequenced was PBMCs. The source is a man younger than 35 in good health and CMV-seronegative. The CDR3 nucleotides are TGCGCCAGCAGTGACCCGGGACAGGGGGCAGAGAACACTGAAGCTTTCTTT. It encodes CASSDPGQGAENTEAFF.